These 28 T cell receptor beta chains were sequenced from one sample in a study of cytomegalovirus exposure and HLA in healthy donors. PCR primers comprised 60 Vbeta and 13 Jbeta primers. TCRdb's table, derived via immunoSEQ multiplex PCR, lists solely in-frame clones and lacks some. The sample is made up of 40,000 to 65,000 clones, and the top ten hold 26% of it. Sequenced: PBMCs. Receptor source: a man aged 35-49 years in good health and CMV-seropositive.

The rearrangement links TRBV30 to TRBJ2-4; 12 bases map to TRBD2. V lost 1 base, J lost 5 bases, and 3 bases stayed unmatched. This CDR3 is built from 15 residues. The V gene's germline CDR1 is GTSNPN and CDR2 SVGIG (reference sequence). The CDR3 region has the DNA TGTGCCTGGAGTGAACTAGCGGGGGGCCAAAACATTCAGTACTTC. This encodes CAWSELAGGQNIQYF.

The V call is TRBV30, the J call TRBJ2-3, with unresolved D. CDR1 is GTSNPN and CDR2 is SVGIG in the germline V gene (reference sequence). The CDR3 runs to 11 residues. V dropped 8 bases and J dropped 6 bases, with 12 bases sitting between them. The CDR3 nucleotides are TGTGCCGAGAGATCTGCGGATACGCAGTATTTT. It is translated as CAERSADTQYF.

The rearrangement uses TRBV13 and TRBJ2-1; TRBD2 might be the D (5 bases). This CDR3 has 15 residues. Germline CDR1 reads PRHDT; CDR2 reads FYEKMQ (reference sequence). V gave up 2 bases and J gave up 6 bases, with 14 bases separating them. CDR3 in DNA: TGTGCCAGCAGCTTATACCCGACTGGAGGCAATGAGCAGTTCTTC. It specifies CASSLYPTGGNEQFF. The whole variable domain, remainder taken from reference TRBV13 and TRBJ2-1, is AAGVIQSPRHLIKEKRETATLKCYPIPRHDTVYWYQQGPGQDPQFLISFYEKMQSDKGSIPDRFSAQQFSDYHSELNMSSLELGDSALYFCASSLYPTGGNEQFFGPGTRLTVL.

The chain employs TRBV7-3 and TRBJ2-3; 14 nucleotides align to TRBD2. The trim removed 1 base at V and 5 bases at J, leaving 2 bases unmatched. The germline V gene has CDR1 SGHTA and CDR2 FQGTGA. The CDR3 length is 16 residues. DNA of the CDR3: TGTGCCAGCAGCTTAAGCGGACTAGCGGGGGGAGATACGCAGTATTTT. This sequence encodes CASSLSGLAGGDTQYF.

Comment on this clone: Its ends do not fully match the called genes, so a read error is possible. This chain connects TRBV2 to TRBJ2-4; 7 bases fit TRBD1. Germline assignment: CDR1 SNHLY and CDR2 FYNNEI. The CDR3 covers 12 residues. The CDR3, as DNA: TGTGCCAGCAGTGAAGCGCGGACAGGCTTTGACTTC. Its protein product is CASSEARTGFDF. Filled out from reference TRBV2 and TRBJ2-4, the complete variable domain reads EPEVTQTPSHQVTQMGQEVILRCVPISNHLYFYWYRQILGQKVEFLVSFYNNEISEKSEIFDDQFSVERPDGSNFTLKIRSTKLEDSAMYFCASSEARTGFDFGAGTRLSVL.

This chain connects TRBV20-1 to TRBJ1-1; 7 positions agree with TRBD1. The CDR3 is made up of 11 amino acids. CDR1 is DFQATT and CDR2 is SNEGSKA in the germline V gene (reference sequence). V was clipped by 5 bases and J by 9 bases; unmatched bases: 6. The CDR3 DNA is TGCAGTGCTCTTACAGGGGATAAAGCTTTCTTT. Residues: CSALTGDKAFF.

The CDR3 DNA follows: TGTGCCAGCTCCCCGGGAGGGCTAACCACTGAAGCTTTCTTT. Its protein product is CASSPGGLTTEAFF. The gene calls are TRBV18 and TRBJ1-1; D gene unclear. The length of the CDR3 is 14 residues. In germline, CDR1 is KGHSH, CDR2 LQKENI. The ends were cut back, 6 bases at V and 4 bases at J, with 15 bases in the middle.

This rearrangement joins TRBV4-2 to TRBJ2-3, with D unclear. Per the germline V gene, CDR1 is LGHNA and CDR2 is YNFKEQ. Deletions cut 2 bases from V and 6 bases from J, with 18 bases between. This CDR3 has 16 residues. CDR3 sequence: CASSQKNTRAADTQYF. In DNA form, the CDR3 reads TGTGCCAGCAGCCAAAAAAATACTCGCGCAGCGGATACGCAGTATTTT.

By frequency, this clone is medium-sized (0.01 to 0.1%). This chain connects TRBV9 to TRBJ2-3; D may be TRBD2 (7 bases). Germline values: CDR1 SGDLS, CDR2 YYNGEE. Trimming shortened V by 2 bases and J by 2 bases, and 15 bases separated the two germline ends. There are 16 residues in the CDR3. The CDR3 DNA is TGTGCCAGCAGCGTTAGAGGGGGGGTTATCACAGATACGCAGTATTTT. Protein sequence: CASSVRGGVITDTQYF.

The chain is built from TRBV4-2 and TRBJ2-7; 10 positions match TRBD1. The germline V gene has CDR1 LGHNA and CDR2 YNFKEQ. CDR3 length: 16 amino acids. J was trimmed by 4 bases and V by 0 bases; bases with no gene match: 6. The CDR3 here is CASSQDGGQGFYEQYF. The CDR3 coding sequence is TGTGCCAGCAGCCAAGATGGGGGACAGGGGTTTTACGAGCAGTACTTC.

The gene calls are TRBV18 and TRBJ1-1; 9 bases are a match to TRBD1. J was trimmed by 10 bases and V by 4 bases; bases with no gene match: 10. Germline lookup yields CDR1 KGHSH and CDR2 LQKENI. The CDR3 contains 14 residues. The CDR3 DNA is TGTGCCAGCTCACGCGGGACAGGGAGGGAAGGAGCTTTCTTT. Its translation is CASSRGTGREGAFF.

The chain carries TRBV10-3 and TRBJ1-6, with TRBD1 matching over 7 bases. Trimming at V came to 2 bases and at J to 2 bases, leaving 6 bases not matched to a gene. Germline values: CDR1 ENHRY, CDR2 SYGVKD. The CDR3 runs 17 residues. In DNA form, the CDR3 reads TGTGCCATCAGTGAGCCGTCGACAGGGACCTATAATTCACCCCTCCACTTT. Its protein product is CAISEPSTGTYNSPLHF.

The chain joins TRBV18 to TRBJ2-2; 14 nucleotides line up with TRBD2. The junction had 1 base not matched to a gene; V was cut back by 0 bases and J by 7 bases. Germline V gene data show CDR1 as KGHSH and CDR2 as LQKENI. The CDR3 has 16 residues. DNA of the CDR3: TGTGCCAGCTCACCACCGGGACTAGCGGGGGACGGGGAGCTGTTTTTT. It is translated as CASSPPGLAGDGELFF. Using reference TRBV18 and TRBJ2-2 for the parts outside the CDR3, the full variable domain is NAGVMQNPRHLVRRRGQEARLRCSPMKGHSHVYWYRQLPEEGLKFMVYLQKENIIDESGMPKERFSAEFPKEGPSILRIQQVVRGDSAAYFCASSPPGLAGDGELFFGEGSRLTVL.

This chain connects TRBV6-1 to TRBJ1-1; 10 bases match TRBD1. Germline V lookup: CDR1 MNHNS, CDR2 SASEGT. The CDR3 extends over 15 amino acids. Trimming took 1 base from V and 10 from J; bases not matched to a gene: 9. CDR3 in amino acids: CASSEGLRDRGRAFF. The CDR3 DNA follows: TGTGCCAGCAGTGAAGGCCTCAGGGACAGGGGACGAGCTTTCTTT.

The rearrangement uses TRBV28 and TRBJ2-3, with 10 bases identical to TRBD1. This CDR3 is built from 14 residues. From germline, CDR1 is MDHEN and CDR2 SYDVKM. The V gene end was trimmed by 9 bases and the J gene end by 3 bases; junction bases not matched to a gene: 6. As DNA, the CDR3 is TGTGCCAGTGTTCCGGGACAGGGGACAGATACGCAGTATTTT. Translating it yields CASVPGQGTDTQYF.

The V and J genes are TRBV28 and TRBJ1-1, with 7 bases lining up with TRBD1. V gave up 11 bases and J gave up 5 bases; unmatched junction bases: 11. Germline V gene lookup returns CDR1 MDHEN and CDR2 SYDVKM. CDR3 length: 13 residues. The CDR3 DNA reads as TGTGCCGTTGCGACAGGGTTAAATACTGAAGCTTTCTTT. Protein product: CAVATGLNTEAFF.

This chain joins TRBV30 and TRBJ1-1; D is undetermined. The V and J ends lost 0 bases and 6 bases respectively, with 5 bases between them. Germline CDR1 GTSNPN, CDR2 SVGIG (reference sequence). This CDR3 is 11 amino acids long. CDR3 in amino acids: CAWSVQAEAFF. The CDR3 DNA is TGTGCCTGGAGTGTCCAGGCTGAAGCTTTCTTT.

J is TRBJ2-7 and V is TRBV27; D gene uncertain. The V end was cut by 6 bases, the J end by 3 bases, with 15 bases between. The CDR3 contains 14 residues. The germline V gene has CDR1 MNHEY and CDR2 SMNVEV (reference sequence). The CDR3 DNA is TGTGCCAGCAGATCCTTCGAGAATGGCTACGAGCAGTACTTC. Translated: CASRSFENGYEQYF.

The chain has TRBV28 and TRBJ2-3; D gene uncertain. The CDR3 is made up of 12 amino acids. Germline CDR1 is MDHEN and CDR2 is SYDVKM. V lost 8 bases, J lost 4 bases, and 10 bases lay in between. The CDR3, as DNA: TGTGCCAGCTATAGACGGGCAGATACGCAGTATTTT. This translates into CASYRRADTQYF. Full variable domain (remainder filled in from reference TRBV28 and TRBJ2-3): DVKVTQSSRYLVKRTGEKVFLECVQDMDHENMFWYRQDPGLGLRLIYFSYDVKMKEKGDIPEGYSVSREKKERFSLILESASTNQTSMYLCASYRRADTQYFGPGTRLTVL.

To note about this clone: Within the sample, other DNA sequences also encode this same CDR3. Here the CDR3 reads CASSEGAEYEQYF. CDR3 nucleotide sequence: TGTGCCAGCAGTGAAGGGGCAGAGTACGAGCAGTACTTC. This chain joins TRBV2 and TRBJ2-7; D gene unclear. The CDR3 is made up of 13 amino acids. Between the trimmed V and J ends, which lost 1 base and 4 bases, there was a span of 8 bases. Per the germline V gene, CDR1 is SNHLY and CDR2 is FYNNEI.

This chain uses TRBV27 with TRBJ2-2; D unclear. The germline V and J ends were trimmed by 4 bases and 2 bases, with 2 bases remaining between them. The CDR3 is 12 residues long. Germline V gives CDR1 MNHEY, CDR2 SMNVEV (reference sequence). The CDR3 DNA reads as TGTGCCAGCAGTTCAAACACCGGGGAGCTGTTTTTT. Protein: CASSSNTGELFF.

The genes are TRBV18 and TRBJ1-6; the D gene is possibly TRBD1 (5 bases). Germline loops: CDR1 KGHSH, CDR2 LQKENI. V was trimmed by 6 bases and J by 8 bases, leaving 11 bases between them. This CDR3 region has 13 residues. As DNA, the CDR3 is TGTGCCAGCTCTCGCAAAGGGGATTCACCCCTCCACTTT. Protein product: CASSRKGDSPLHF.

The V and J genes are TRBV11-2 and TRBJ2-3, with 8 bases fitting TRBD2. Looked up from germline, CDR1 is SGHAT and CDR2 is FQNNGV. Losses at the gene ends were 3 bases for V and 5 bases for J; bases not matched to a gene: 4. The CDR3 is 14 residues long. The CDR3 bases are TGTGCCAGCAGCTTTGGAACTAGCGGAGATACGCAGTATTTT. Translation gives CASSFGTSGDTQYF.

The rearrangement uses TRBV2 and TRBJ1-1; a weak D match, TRBD1 (5 bases). Germline lookup yields CDR1 SNHLY and CDR2 FYNNEI. V shed 10 bases and J shed 5 bases, with 17 bases lying between them. This CDR3 comprises 13 residues. In nucleotides, the CDR3 is TGTGCCACAAAATCAGGGATTGGGACTGAAGCTTTCTTT. Translating gives CATKSGIGTEAFF.

This chain links TRBV7-3 with TRBJ1-6; D is possibly TRBD1 (5 bases). V lost 5 bases and J 7 bases, leaving 9 bases between the germline ends. The germline V gene has CDR1 SGHTA and CDR2 FQGTGA. This CDR3 region has 13 residues. CDR3 region: CASSTTGNSPLHF. In DNA form, the CDR3 reads TGTGCCAGCAGCACCACAGGAAATTCACCCCTCCACTTT.

The V and J genes are TRBV11-2 and TRBJ2-1; 8 bases line up with TRBD1. This CDR3 region has 15 residues. With 5 bases clipped from V and 0 bases from J, the junction kept 3 bases outside the gene matches. Germline V gene lookup returns CDR1 SGHAT and CDR2 FQNNGV. CDR3 in DNA: TGTGCCAGCAGCCTTGACAGGGGCTCCTACAATGAGCAGTTCTTC. Its protein is CASSLDRGSYNEQFF. Drawing the rest from reference TRBV11-2 and TRBJ2-1, the complete variable domain is EAGVAQSPRYKIIEKRQSVAFWCNPISGHATLYWYQQILGQGPKLLIQFQNNGVVDDSQLPKDRFSAERLKGVDSTLKIQPAKLEDSAVYLCASSLDRGSYNEQFFGPGTRLTVL.

This rearrangement joins TRBV4-2 to TRBJ2-7; perhaps TRBD1 as D (5 bases). The CDR3 is made up of 15 amino acids. Deletions cut 0 bases from V and 2 bases from J, with 11 bases between. Germline CDR1 reads LGHNA; CDR2 reads YNFKEQ. CDR3 DNA sequence: TGTGCCAGCAGCCAAGATGGGGCAGGGACCTACGAGCAGTACTTC. Its protein is CASSQDGAGTYEQYF.

V gene TRBV5-1 combines with J gene TRBJ2-7; tentative D call: TRBD1 (6 bases). The CDR3 is 14 residues long. From germline, CDR1 is SGHRS and CDR2 YFSETQ. The V end lost 4 bases, the J end lost 4 bases, and 15 bases lay between the germline ends. The CDR3 DNA is TGCGCCAGCAGCCTGGATGGGGGCAGGTACGAGCAGTACTTC. Its protein product is CASSLDGGRYEQYF.